These 24 T cell receptor beta chains were all obtained from the same sample, sequenced in a study of T cell therapy after organ transplantation. These TCRs are of unknown antigen specificity. Some clones are missing from TCRdb's copy, which holds only in-frame ones; the method was immunoSEQ multiplex PCR. The table has some 48,000 clones, about 94% seen once. The starting material was CD8+ T cells from blood, obtained before autologous CMV-specific T cell therapy. These receptors all stem from a human patient who had received a solid organ transplant and had CMV disease.

The chain uses TRBV30 and TRBJ2-1, with 10 bases fitting TRBD1. The length of the CDR3 is 15 residues. Germline assignment: CDR1 GTSNPN and CDR2 SVGIG (reference sequence). With V trimmed by 1 base and J by 2 bases, 2 bases remained unmatched. CDR3 bases: TGTGCCTGGAGTGCCGGGACAGGGGCCTACAATGAGCAGTTCTTC. This encodes CAWSAGTGAYNEQFF.

The CDR3 spells CASSLNGWADPTYGYTF. The CDR3 bases are TGCGCCAGCAGCTTGAATGGTTGGGCCGACCCTACTTATGGCTACACCTTC. This sequence joins TRBV5-1 and TRBJ1-2; D gene ambiguous. Germline CDR1 reads SGHRS; CDR2 reads YFSETQ. Trimming left V 1 base short and J 5 bases short, with 21 bases between. This CDR3 spans 17 amino acids.

This chain uses TRBV11-2 with TRBJ1-6, with 7 bases aligning to TRBD1. The CDR3 contains 18 residues. With V trimmed by 4 bases and J by 0 bases, 9 bases remained unmatched. In germline, CDR1 is SGHAT, CDR2 FQNNGV. The CDR3 DNA reads as TGTGCCAGCAGCTCCCCGCGACAGGGTAGCTCCTATAATTCACCCCTCCACTTT. Translation: CASSSPRQGSSYNSPLHF.

This chain uses TRBV5-1 with TRBJ1-1; TRBD1 matches 9 bases. The V gene end was trimmed by 4 bases and the J gene end by 0 bases; junction bases not matched to a gene: 4. The CDR3 is 15 amino acids. Germline CDR1 and CDR2: SGHRS and YFSETQ. In DNA, the CDR3 is TGCGCCAGCAGCAAGGGACAGGGCCTGAACACTGAAGCTTTCTTT. Translated: CASSKGQGLNTEAFF.

The chain is built from TRBV11-3 and TRBJ2-7, with D maybe TRBD2 (6 bases). Germline V lookup: CDR1 SGHNT, CDR2 YENEEA. The CDR3 consists of 14 residues. The V end was cut by 3 bases, the J end by 3 bases, with 12 bases between. In DNA, the CDR3 is TGTGCCAGCAGCTTCGGAGGGCCTCTCTACGAGCAGTACTTC. It specifies CASSFGGPLYEQYF.

This CDR3 is CASSLALGQGTEAFF. CDR3 coding DNA: TGTGCCAGCAGCTTGGCCCTGGGACAGGGGACTGAAGCTTTCTTT. J is TRBJ1-1 and V is TRBV5-6, with 10 bases that match TRBD1. Per the germline V gene, CDR1 is SGHDT and CDR2 is YYEEEE. The CDR3 totals 15 residues. V lost 0 bases to trimming and J lost 5 bases; unmatched junction nucleotides: 4.

CDR3 loop: CASSVDTGTGGEQYF. The CDR3 coding sequence is TGTGCCAGCAGCGTAGATACAGGGACAGGGGGCGAGCAGTACTTC. The chain is built from TRBV9 and TRBJ2-7, with TRBD1 matching over 11 bases. Germline-derived CDR1 and CDR2 are SGDLS and YYNGEE. After removal of 0 bases from V and 6 bases from J, the junction contained 5 bases not matched to a gene. CDR3 size: 15 residues.

The genes are TRBV27 and TRBJ2-7; D ambiguous. Trimming removed 0 bases from V and 4 bases from J, with 10 bases in between. The CDR3 is 14 amino acids. Germline CDR1 reads MNHEY; CDR2 reads SMNVEV (reference sequence). The CDR3 is CASSLSSNGYEQYF. Here the CDR3 DNA reads TGTGCCAGCAGTTTATCGAGTAATGGGTACGAGCAGTACTTC.

The chain has TRBV19 and TRBJ1-5, with D perhaps TRBD1 (6 bases). V lost 7 bases and J lost 0, with 16 bases in between. The CDR3 length is 16 residues. Per the germline V gene, CDR1 is LNHDA and CDR2 is SQIVND (reference sequence). CDR3 nucleotides: TGTGCCAGTACCTTAACAGGGAGCGGTAGCAATCAGCCCCAGCATTTT. Its translation is CASTLTGSGSNQPQHF.

V is TRBV10-1 and J is TRBJ1-1; D not certain. V lost 5 bases and J lost 3, with 4 bases in between. Looked up from germline, CDR1 is WNHNN and CDR2 is SYGVQD (reference sequence). This CDR3 has 11 amino acids. Here the CDR3 DNA reads TGCGCCAGCAGTTCGGACACTGAAGCTTTCTTT. Translation: CASSSDTEAFF.

The chain combines TRBV7-2 with TRBJ2-5, with D perhaps matching TRBD1 (6 bases). The germline gives CDR1 SGHTA, CDR2 FQGNSA. The CDR3 is 15 amino acids. Trimming left V 5 bases short and J 1 base short, with 14 bases between. CDR3 residues: CASSLPRGSQETQYF. For the CDR3, the DNA is TGTGCCAGCAGCCTACCCAGGGGTAGCCAAGAGACCCAGTACTTC.

V and J are TRBV7-4 and TRBJ1-5; 10 bases align to TRBD1. From germline, CDR1 is SGHVT and CDR2 SQSDAQ. The CDR3 has 17 amino acids. V shed 4 bases and J 7 bases; nucleotides not matched to a gene: 13. In DNA, the CDR3 is TGTGCCAGCAGCTGCGAAAGAGGGGACAGGGGCAGGCAGCCCCAGCATTTT. This encodes CASSCERGDRGRQPQHF.

This clone was counted a few times. The chain recombines TRBV4-2 with TRBJ2-7, with TRBD2 matching over 9 bases. V trimming: 3 bases; J trimming: 5 bases; junction bases outside the gene matches: 11. This CDR3 region has 16 residues. From germline, CDR1 is LGHNA and CDR2 YNFKEQ. The CDR3 nucleotides read TGTGCCAGCAGCCAGATCGGGGCTAGCGGGACCCACGAGCAGTACTTC. Residues: CASSQIGASGTHEQYF.

The chain combines TRBV11-2 with TRBJ1-1; 7 bases match TRBD1. The ends lost 4 bases at V and 11 bases at J; junction bases unmatched: 7. The CDR3 covers 12 residues. Germline CDR1 SGHAT, CDR2 FQNNGV. In DNA, the CDR3 is TGTGCCAGCAGCTCTCAGGGGGGAGAGGCTTTCTTT. This codes for CASSSQGGEAFF.

This sequence joins TRBV6-6 and TRBJ2-3; a possible D gene is TRBD2 (7 bases). The germline V gene encodes CDR1 MNHNY and CDR2 SVGAGI (reference sequence). Trimming pared 11 bases from V and 1 base from J, leaving 13 bases between. The CDR3 covers 13 residues. Here the CDR3 DNA reads TGTGCCGGGGGGGCGGGAGGCACAGATACGCAGTATTTT. As protein: CAGGAGGTDTQYF.

The chain is built from TRBV27 and TRBJ1-1; no reliable D call. The CDR3 totals 16 residues. The V and J ends lost 0 bases and 4 bases respectively, with 15 bases between them. The germline gives CDR1 MNHEY, CDR2 SMNVEV (reference sequence). CDR3 protein: CASSLSRLGPATEAFF. In DNA form, the CDR3 reads TGTGCCAGCAGTTTATCCCGGTTGGGCCCCGCCACTGAAGCTTTCTTT.

The V and J genes are TRBV21-1 and TRBJ2-7; TRBD1 reflects the table's D call only, with no check against the DNA. TRBV21-1 is reported as a pseudogene. The CDR3 runs to 18 residues. CDR3 DNA: TGTGCCAGCAGCAAAAAAAAATCGGGACAGACCGGGATCTACGAGCAGTACTTC. Amino acids: CASSKKKSGQTGIYEQYF.

This clone came up once. This chain links TRBV11-2 with TRBJ2-7, with D possibly called TRBD1 or TRBD2 (5 bases each). V was shortened by 4 bases and J by 5 bases, with 18 bases between the two germline ends. This CDR3 spans 15 amino acids. Germline CDR1 reads SGHAT; CDR2 reads FQNNGV. The CDR3 DNA sequence: TGTGCCAGCAGCTGGTGGGCAGGGAGTAACAACGAGCAGTACTTC. It is translated as CASSWWAGSNNEQYF.

This chain links TRBV5-1 with TRBJ1-5; 8 bases are shared with TRBD1. In germline, CDR1 is SGHRS, CDR2 YFSETQ. With 4 bases clipped from V and 4 bases from J, the junction kept 13 bases outside the gene matches. The CDR3 sequence is 17 residues long. The CDR3 reads CASSPLPQGAKNQPQHF. The CDR3 bases are TGCGCCAGCAGCCCCCTCCCCCAGGGGGCCAAAAATCAGCCCCAGCATTTT.

A few counts support this clone. This chain uses TRBV29-1 with TRBJ2-7; D may be TRBD1 or TRBD2 (7 bases each). CDR1 and CDR2 from the germline V gene are SQVTM and ANQGSEA. Trimming left V 3 bases short and J 2 bases short, with 14 bases between. The CDR3 sequence is 14 residues long. The CDR3 here is CSVELRGGAYEQYF. The CDR3 DNA reads as TGCAGCGTTGAGCTCAGGGGGGGGGCCTACGAGCAGTACTTC.

The chain employs TRBV9 and TRBJ1-6; TRBD1 aligns across 9 bases. The V gene end was trimmed by 4 bases and the J gene end by 9 bases; junction bases not matched to a gene: 11. This CDR3 has 16 amino acids. In germline, CDR1 is SGDLS, CDR2 YYNGEE. CDR3 loop: CASSPNVGQGSSPLHF. The CDR3 DNA follows: TGTGCCAGCAGCCCAAACGTGGGACAGGGAAGTTCACCCCTCCACTTT.

This rearrangement joins TRBV21-1 to TRBJ1-2. TRBV21-1 is assigned pseudogene status. The CDR3 is made up of 11 amino acids. The CDR3 loop is CARVSNYGYTF. The CDR3 DNA reads as TGTGCCCGCGTCTCTAACTATGGCTACACCTTC.

There are a few counts of this clone. This chain joins TRBV4-2 and TRBJ2-6; 7 nucleotides match TRBD2. Germline V CDR1 and CDR2: LGHNA, YNFKEQ. V gave up 0 bases and J gave up 2 bases; unmatched junction bases: 1. There are 16 residues in the CDR3. The CDR3 sequence is CASSQDGGAGANVLTF. The CDR3 DNA reads as TGTGCCAGCAGCCAAGATGGGGGGGCTGGGGCCAACGTCCTGACTTTC.

The genes are TRBV6-5 and TRBJ1-1, with 7 positions matching TRBD1. V was pared by 4 bases and J by 2 bases, with 4 bases of the junction left unmatched. Germline V gene sequence: CDR1 MNHEY, CDR2 SVGAGI. CDR3 length: 14 amino acids. The CDR3 coding sequence is TGTGCCAGCAGTTTAGGGGGCCCAAACACTGAAGCTTTCTTT. Translating gives CASSLGGPNTEAFF.